This T cell receptor (beta chain) was recovered during a study of cytomegalovirus exposure and HLA in healthy donors. At the level of the study: Early on, a data release was issued that held 65 million to 100 million unique TCRs from HLA-typed donors. Overall study results and limits: Earlier findings revealed that most TCR beta V segments proved productive either about 87% or about 30% of the time. In a later analysis, TCR association rates varied by HLA locus: DRB1 most, HLA-C fewest. CMV antigen specificity was confirmed in vitro for a few CMV-associated chains.

The PCR contained 60 Vbeta and 13 Jbeta primers. Sequenced by immunoSEQ multiplex PCR; TCRdb stores in-frame clones only, minus some. The sample yields 100,000 to 150,000 clones, around 77% seen once. On this clone: What it binds is not known.

The V and J ends lost 2 bases and 5 bases respectively, with 13 bases between them. Germline CDR1 is SGHNT and CDR2 is YYREEE (reference sequence). This CDR3 region has 15 residues. The sequencing sample was made of PBMCs. The chain couples TRBV5-4 to TRBJ2-2, with TRBD1 as a possible D gene (7 bases). This TCR came from a middle-aged woman in good health and CMV-seropositive. This CDR3 is CASSFLQGGTGELFF. The CDR3 DNA sequence: TGTGCCAGCAGCTTCCTCCAGGGGGGTACCGGGGAGCTGTTTTTT.